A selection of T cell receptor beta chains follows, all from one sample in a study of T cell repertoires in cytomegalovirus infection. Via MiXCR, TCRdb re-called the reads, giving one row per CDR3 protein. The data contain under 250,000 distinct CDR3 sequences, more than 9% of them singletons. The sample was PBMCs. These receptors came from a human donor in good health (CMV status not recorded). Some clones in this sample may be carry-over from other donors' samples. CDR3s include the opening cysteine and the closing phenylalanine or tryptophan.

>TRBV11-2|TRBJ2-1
CASSLQTSRDNEQFF
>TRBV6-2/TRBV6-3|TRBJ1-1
CASRVTNTEAFF
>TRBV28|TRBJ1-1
CASSIWTGGNTEAFF
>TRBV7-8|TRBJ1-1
CASSVRGDSMNTEAFF
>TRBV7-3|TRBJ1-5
CASSTGINQPQHF
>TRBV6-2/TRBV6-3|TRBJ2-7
CASTTGQTSSYEQYF
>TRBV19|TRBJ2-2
CASGPQGKGELFF
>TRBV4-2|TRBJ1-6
CASRRQLQSPLHF
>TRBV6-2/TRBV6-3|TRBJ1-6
CASSWTSRDSPLHF
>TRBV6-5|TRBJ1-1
CASSYSLGQREAFF
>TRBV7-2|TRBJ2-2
CASEPASHTGELFF
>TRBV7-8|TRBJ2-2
CASSYTERNTGELFF
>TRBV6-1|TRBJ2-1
CASRDWRGGHNEQFF
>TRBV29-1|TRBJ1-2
CSGEGVIYGYTF
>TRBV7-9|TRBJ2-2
CASNPTVTGELFF
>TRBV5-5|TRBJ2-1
CARAGAREQFF
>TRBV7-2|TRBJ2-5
CASSLAYGPQETQYF
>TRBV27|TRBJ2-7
CASRSFRDRVHEQYF
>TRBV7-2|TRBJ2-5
CASSFMTGQETQYF
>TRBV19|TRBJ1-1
CASDALAGGRGTEAFF
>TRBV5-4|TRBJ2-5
CASSPPRGGGGAMYF
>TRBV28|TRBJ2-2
CATQGMSGELFF
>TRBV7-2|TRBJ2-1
CASSPNGRPNNEQFF
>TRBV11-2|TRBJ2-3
CASSLCRITDTQYF
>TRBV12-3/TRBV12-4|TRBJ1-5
CASSFRAQQPQHF
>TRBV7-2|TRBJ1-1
CASSPLNRFNTEAFF
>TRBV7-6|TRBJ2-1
CASSLDTLAGGTEQFF
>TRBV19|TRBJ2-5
CASSKSTGWGETQYF
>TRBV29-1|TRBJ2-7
CSVLDGEQYF
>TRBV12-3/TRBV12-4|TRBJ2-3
CASSPGLATQYF
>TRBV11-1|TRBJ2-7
CASSPQPTGGGEQYF
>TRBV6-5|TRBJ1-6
CASHASSYNSPLHF
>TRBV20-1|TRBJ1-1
CSASPPGAVTEAFF
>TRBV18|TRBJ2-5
CASSPETETQYF
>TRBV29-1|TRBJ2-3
CSVEAPPGTDTQYF
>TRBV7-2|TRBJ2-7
CASSLGGTAYEQYF
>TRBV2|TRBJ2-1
CASIRLAGESNEQFF
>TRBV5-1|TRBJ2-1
CASHSFDEQFF
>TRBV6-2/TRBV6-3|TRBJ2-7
CASSDTSGSSYEQYF
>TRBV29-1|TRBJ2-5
CSVGEGVKTQYF
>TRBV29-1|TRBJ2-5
CSVRAGDRETQYF
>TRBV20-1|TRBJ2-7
CSAAIDGASSGEQYF
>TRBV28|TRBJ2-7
CASSYYREQYF
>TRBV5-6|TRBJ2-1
CASSPGPEVWNEQFF